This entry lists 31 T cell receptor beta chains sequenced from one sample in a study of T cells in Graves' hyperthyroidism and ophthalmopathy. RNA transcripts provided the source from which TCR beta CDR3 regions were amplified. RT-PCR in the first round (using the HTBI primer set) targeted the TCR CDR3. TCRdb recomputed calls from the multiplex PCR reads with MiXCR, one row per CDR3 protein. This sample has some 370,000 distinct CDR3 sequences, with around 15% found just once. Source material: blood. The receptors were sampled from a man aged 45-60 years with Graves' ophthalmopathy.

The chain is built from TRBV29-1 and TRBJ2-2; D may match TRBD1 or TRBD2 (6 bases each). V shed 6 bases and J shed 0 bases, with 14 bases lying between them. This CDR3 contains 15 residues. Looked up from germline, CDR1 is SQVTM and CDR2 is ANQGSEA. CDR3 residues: CSVRKGGANTGELFF. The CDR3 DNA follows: TGCAGCGTCCGAAAGGGGGGTGCGAACACCGGGGAGCTGTTTTTT.

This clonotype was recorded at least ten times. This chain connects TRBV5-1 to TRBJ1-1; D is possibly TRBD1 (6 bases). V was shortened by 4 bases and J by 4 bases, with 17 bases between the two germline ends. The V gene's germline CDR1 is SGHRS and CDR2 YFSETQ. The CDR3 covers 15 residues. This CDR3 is CASSPRTVVGTEAFF. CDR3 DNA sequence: TGCGCCAGCAGCCCTAGGACAGTGGTGGGCACTGAAGCTTTCTTT.

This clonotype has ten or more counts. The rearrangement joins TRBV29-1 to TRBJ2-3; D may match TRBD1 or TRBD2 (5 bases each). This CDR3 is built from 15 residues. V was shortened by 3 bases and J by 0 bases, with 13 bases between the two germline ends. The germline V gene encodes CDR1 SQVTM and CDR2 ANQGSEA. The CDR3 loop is CSVEGRPSSTDTQYF. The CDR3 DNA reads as TGCAGCGTTGAGGGACGGCCGAGTAGCACAGATACGCAGTATTTT.

The CDR3 here is CASSLARQGGYTF. The CDR3 DNA sequence: TGCGCCAGCAGCTTGGCCCGGCAGGGAGGCTACACCTTC. The V and J genes are TRBV5-1 and TRBJ1-2, with TRBD1 as a possible D gene (5 bases). The germline V gene encodes CDR1 SGHRS and CDR2 YFSETQ. The CDR3 extends over 13 amino acids. Trimming removed 0 bases at V and 8 bases at J, with 11 bases between. The complete variable domain, with remaining parts taken from reference TRBV5-1 and TRBJ1-2, reads KAGVTQTPRYLIKTRGQQVTLSCSPISGHRSVSWYQQTPGQGLQFLFEYFSETQRNKGNFPGRFSGRQFSNSRSEMNVSTLELGDSALYLCASSLARQGGYTFGSGTRLTVV.

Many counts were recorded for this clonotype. As DNA, the CDR3 is TGTGCCAGCTCGCCTGCGAATCAAGAGACCCAGTACTTC. As protein: CASSPANQETQYF. V and J are TRBV18 and TRBJ2-5; D is uncertain. Germline lookup yields CDR1 KGHSH and CDR2 LQKENI. This CDR3 contains 13 residues. Trimming took 6 bases from V and 2 from J, leaving 10 bases between them.

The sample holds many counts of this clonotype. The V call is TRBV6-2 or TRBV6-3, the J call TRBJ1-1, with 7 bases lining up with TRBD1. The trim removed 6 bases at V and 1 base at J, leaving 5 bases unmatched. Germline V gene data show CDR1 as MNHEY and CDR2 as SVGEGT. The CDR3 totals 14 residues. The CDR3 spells CASRMTGSNTEAFF. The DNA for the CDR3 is TGTGCCAGCAGAATGACAGGGTCGAACACTGAAGCTTTCTTT.

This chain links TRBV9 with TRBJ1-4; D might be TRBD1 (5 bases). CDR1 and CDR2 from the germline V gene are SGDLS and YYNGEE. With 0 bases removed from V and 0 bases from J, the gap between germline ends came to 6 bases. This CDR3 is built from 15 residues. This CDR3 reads CASSVVGATNEKLFF. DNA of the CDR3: TGTGCCAGCAGCGTAGTGGGGGCAACTAATGAAAAACTGTTTTTT.

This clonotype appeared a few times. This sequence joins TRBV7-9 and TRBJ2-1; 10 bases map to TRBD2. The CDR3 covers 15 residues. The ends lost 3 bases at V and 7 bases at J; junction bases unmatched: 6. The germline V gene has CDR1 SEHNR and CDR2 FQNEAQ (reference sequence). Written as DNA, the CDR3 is TGTGCCAGCAGCTTGCGAGCGGGAGGGTGGAATGAGCAGTTCTTC. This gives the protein CASSLRAGGWNEQFF. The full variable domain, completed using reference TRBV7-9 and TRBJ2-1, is DTGVSQNPRHKITKRGQNVTFRCDPISEHNRLYWYRQTLGQGPEFLTYFQNEAQLEKSRLLSDRFSAERPKGSFSTLEIQRTEQGDSAMYLCASSLRAGGWNEQFFGPGTRLTVL.

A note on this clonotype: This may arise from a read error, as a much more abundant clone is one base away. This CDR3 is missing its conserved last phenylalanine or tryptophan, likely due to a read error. The CDR3 spells CASAPRNEQGAFFRQDTQYL. The CDR3 bases are TGCGCCAGCGCCCCCCGAAACGAACAGGGGGCTTTTTTTAGACAAGATACGCAGTATCTT. This chain connects TRBV5-1 to TRBJ2-3; 9 nucleotides align to TRBD1. The CDR3 runs to 20 residues. The V segment lost 7 bases and the J segment 5 bases; nucleotides outside the gene matches: 26. Germline V gene data show CDR1 as SGHRS and CDR2 as YFSETQ.

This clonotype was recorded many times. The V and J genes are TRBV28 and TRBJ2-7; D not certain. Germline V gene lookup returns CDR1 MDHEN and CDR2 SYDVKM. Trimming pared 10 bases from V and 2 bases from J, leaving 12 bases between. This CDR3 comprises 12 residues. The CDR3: CATTGTTYEQYF. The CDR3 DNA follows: TGTGCCACCACGGGCACAACCTACGAGCAGTACTTC.

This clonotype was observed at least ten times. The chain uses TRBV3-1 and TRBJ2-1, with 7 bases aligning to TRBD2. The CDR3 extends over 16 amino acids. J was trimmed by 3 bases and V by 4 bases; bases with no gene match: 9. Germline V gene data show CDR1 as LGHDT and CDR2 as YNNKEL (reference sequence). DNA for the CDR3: TGTGCCAGCAGCCCACGGGCTAGCGGATACTACAATGAGCAGTTCTTC. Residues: CASSPRASGYYNEQFF.

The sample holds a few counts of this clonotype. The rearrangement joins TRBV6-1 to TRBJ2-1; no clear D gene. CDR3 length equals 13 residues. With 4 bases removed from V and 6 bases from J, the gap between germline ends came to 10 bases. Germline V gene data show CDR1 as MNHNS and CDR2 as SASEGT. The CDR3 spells CASSADQPNEQFF. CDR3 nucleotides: TGTGCCAGCAGTGCGGACCAGCCCAATGAGCAGTTCTTC.

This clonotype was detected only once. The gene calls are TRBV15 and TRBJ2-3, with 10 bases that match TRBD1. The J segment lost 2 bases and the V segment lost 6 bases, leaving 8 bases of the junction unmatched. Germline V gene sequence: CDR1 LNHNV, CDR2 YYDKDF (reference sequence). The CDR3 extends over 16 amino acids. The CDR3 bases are TGTGCCACCAGGCTGACAGGGGGCTGGTTCACAGATACGCAGTATTTT. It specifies CATRLTGGWFTDTQYF.

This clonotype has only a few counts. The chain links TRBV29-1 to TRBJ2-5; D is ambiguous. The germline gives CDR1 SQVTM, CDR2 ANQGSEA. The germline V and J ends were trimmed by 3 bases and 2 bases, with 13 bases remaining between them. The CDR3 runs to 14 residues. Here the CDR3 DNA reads TGCAGCGTTGACCTAGGAGCCACTCAAGAGACCCAGTACTTC. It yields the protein CSVDLGATQETQYF.

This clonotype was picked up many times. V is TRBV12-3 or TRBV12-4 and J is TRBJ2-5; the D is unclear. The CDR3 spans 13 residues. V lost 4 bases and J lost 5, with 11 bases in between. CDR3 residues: CASSYVSRETQYF. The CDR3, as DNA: TGTGCCAGCAGTTATGTGTCCAGGGAGACCCAGTACTTC.

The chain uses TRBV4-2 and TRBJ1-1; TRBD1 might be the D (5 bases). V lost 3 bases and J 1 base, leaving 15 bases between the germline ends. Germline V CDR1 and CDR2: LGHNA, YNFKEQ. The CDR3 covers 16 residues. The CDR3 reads CASSQHQFQGNTEAFF. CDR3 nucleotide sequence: TGTGCCAGCAGCCAGCATCAGTTTCAGGGGAACACTGAAGCTTTCTTT.

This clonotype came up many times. CDR3 loop: CAWSVGLQETQYF. In nucleotides, the CDR3 is TGTGCCTGGAGTGTAGGGCTACAAGAGACCCAGTACTTC. The genes are TRBV30 and TRBJ2-5; D unclear. The CDR3 is 13 amino acids. Germline lookup yields CDR1 GTSNPN and CDR2 SVGIG (reference sequence). V was shortened by 0 bases and J by 2 bases, with 7 bases between the two germline ends.

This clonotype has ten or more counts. The CDR3 loop is CAISDGVQETQYF. DNA of the CDR3: TGTGCCATCAGTGACGGTGTCCAAGAGACCCAGTACTTC. V is TRBV10-3 and J is TRBJ2-5; no reliable D call. Germline V gene lookup returns CDR1 ENHRY and CDR2 SYGVKD. V lost 3 bases and J lost 1, with 6 bases in between. The CDR3 covers 13 residues.

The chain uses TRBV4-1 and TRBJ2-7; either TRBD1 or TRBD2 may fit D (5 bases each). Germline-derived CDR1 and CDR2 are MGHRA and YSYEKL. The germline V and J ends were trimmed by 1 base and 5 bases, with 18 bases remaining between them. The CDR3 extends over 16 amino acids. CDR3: CASSQAKGFSGHEQYF. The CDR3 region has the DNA TGCGCCAGCAGCCAAGCGAAGGGTTTCTCGGGGCACGAGCAGTACTTC.

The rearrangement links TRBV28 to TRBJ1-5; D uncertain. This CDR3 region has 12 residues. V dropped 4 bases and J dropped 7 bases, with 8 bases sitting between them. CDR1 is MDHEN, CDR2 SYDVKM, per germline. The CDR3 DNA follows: TGTGCCAGCAGTTCCCCCCTACAGCCCCAGCATTTT. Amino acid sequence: CASSSPLQPQHF. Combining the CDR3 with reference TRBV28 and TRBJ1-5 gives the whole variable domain DVKVTQSSRYLVKRTGEKVFLECVQDMDHENMFWYRQDPGLGLRLIYFSYDVKMKEKGDIPEGYSVSREKKERFSLILESASTNQTSMYLCASSSPLQPQHFGDGTRLSIL.

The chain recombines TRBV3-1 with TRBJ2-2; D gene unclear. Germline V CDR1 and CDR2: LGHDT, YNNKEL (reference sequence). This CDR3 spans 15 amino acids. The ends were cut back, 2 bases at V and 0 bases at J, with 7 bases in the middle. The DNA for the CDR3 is TGTGCCAGCAGCCAAATCGTCGCGAACACCGGGGAGCTGTTTTTT. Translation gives CASSQIVANTGELFF.

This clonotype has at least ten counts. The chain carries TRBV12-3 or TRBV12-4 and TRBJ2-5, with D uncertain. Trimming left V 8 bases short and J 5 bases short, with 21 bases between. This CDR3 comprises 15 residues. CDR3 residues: CASGPIGRISETQYF. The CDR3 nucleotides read TGTGCCAGCGGACCCATAGGACGGATTTCGGAGACCCAGTACTTC.

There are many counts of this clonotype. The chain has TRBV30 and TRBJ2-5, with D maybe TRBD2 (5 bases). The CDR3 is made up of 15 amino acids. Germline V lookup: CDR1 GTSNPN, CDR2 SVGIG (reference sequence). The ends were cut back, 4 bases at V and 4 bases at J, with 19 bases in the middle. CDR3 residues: CAWTPRSWAGETQYF. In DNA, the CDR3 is TGTGCCTGGACGCCCCGGTCATGGGCGGGAGAGACCCAGTACTTC.

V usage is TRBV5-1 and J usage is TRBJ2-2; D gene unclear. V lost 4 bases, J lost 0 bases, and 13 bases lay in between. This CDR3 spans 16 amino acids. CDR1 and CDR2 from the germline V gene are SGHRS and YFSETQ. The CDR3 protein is CASSLGYQANTGELFF. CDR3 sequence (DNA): TGCGCCAGCAGCCTCGGTTACCAGGCGAACACCGGGGAGCTGTTTTTT.

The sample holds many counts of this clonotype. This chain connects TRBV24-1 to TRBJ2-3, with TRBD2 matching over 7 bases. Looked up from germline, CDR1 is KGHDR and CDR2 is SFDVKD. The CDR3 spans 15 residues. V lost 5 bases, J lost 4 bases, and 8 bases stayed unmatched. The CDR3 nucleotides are TGTGCCACCAGTGCCCCTGCTCGGGGGGCAGATACGCAGTATTTT. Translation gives CATSAPARGADTQYF.

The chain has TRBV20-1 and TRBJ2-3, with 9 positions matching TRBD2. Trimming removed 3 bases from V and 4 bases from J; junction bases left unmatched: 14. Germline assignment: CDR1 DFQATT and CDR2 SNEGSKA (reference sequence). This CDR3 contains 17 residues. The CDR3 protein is CSASSTRGGRAPDTQYF. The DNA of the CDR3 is TGCAGTGCTAGTTCGACCCGTGGCGGGAGGGCCCCAGATACGCAGTATTTT.

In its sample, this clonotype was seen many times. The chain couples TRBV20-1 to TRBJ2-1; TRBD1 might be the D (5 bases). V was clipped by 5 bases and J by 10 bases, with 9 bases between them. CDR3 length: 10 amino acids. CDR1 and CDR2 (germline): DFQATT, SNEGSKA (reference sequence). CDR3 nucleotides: TGCAGTGCTCGACAGTTGGAGCAGTTCTTC. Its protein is CSARQLEQFF.

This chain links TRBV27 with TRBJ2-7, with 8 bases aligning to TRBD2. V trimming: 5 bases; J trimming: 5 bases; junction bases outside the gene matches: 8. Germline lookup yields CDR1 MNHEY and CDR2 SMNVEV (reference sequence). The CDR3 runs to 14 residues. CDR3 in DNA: TGTGCCAGCAGTACGGGACTAGATTCCCACGAGCAGTACTTC. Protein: CASSTGLDSHEQYF.

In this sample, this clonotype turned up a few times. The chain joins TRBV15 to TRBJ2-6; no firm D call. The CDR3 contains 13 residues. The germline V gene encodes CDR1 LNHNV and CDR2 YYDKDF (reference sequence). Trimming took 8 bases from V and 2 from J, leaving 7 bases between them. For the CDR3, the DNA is TGTGCCACCTCTGTTGCTGGGGCCAACGTCCTGACTTTC. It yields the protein CATSVAGANVLTF.

The CDR3, as DNA: TGTGCCAGCAGTACGGACAGGGGTTCACCCCTCCACTTT. It codes for CASSTDRGSPLHF. The chain recombines TRBV6-1 with TRBJ1-6; 9 bases map to TRBD1. Germline-derived CDR1 and CDR2 are MNHNS and SASEGT. After removal of 5 bases from V and 9 bases from J, the junction contained 2 bases not matched to a gene. The CDR3 has 13 amino acids.

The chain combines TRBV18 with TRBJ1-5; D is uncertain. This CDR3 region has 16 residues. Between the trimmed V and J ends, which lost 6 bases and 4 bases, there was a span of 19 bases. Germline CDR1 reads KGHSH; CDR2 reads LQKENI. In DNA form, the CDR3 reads TGTGCCAGCTCCCAAAACAGCAGAAACGGGAATCAGCCCCAGCATTTT. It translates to CASSQNSRNGNQPQHF.